This T cell receptor (beta chain) was recorded in a study of blood T cell repertoires in COVID-19. Looking at the study overall: Samples came from the United States, Italy and Spain, spanning acute and convalescent COVID-19.

The CDR3 totals 15 residues. Germline assignment: CDR1 KGHDR and CDR2 SFDVKD. V was clipped by 1 base and J by 1 base, with 6 bases between them. As handled by the study authors: Estimation of nucleated cell counts was performed using reference gene primer amplification. Libraries were prepared by immunoSEQ multiplex PCR; TCRdb keeps only in-frame clonotypes and omits some of them. That table is the source of V, J and clone size, and D and trimming were worked out from the DNA. The sample has about 480,000 clones, roughly nine tenths seen once; the top ten hold about 2%. This study enrolled people aged roughly 18 to 100 from 24 US geographic areas.

Input material: PBMCs or T cells enriched from blood (not recorded which). This chain links TRBV24-1 with TRBJ2-2, with D possibly TRBD1 on 6 matching bases. This sequence was found in a woman aged 18-29 years with acute COVID-19. The CDR3 sequence: CATSDFRGNTGELFF. For the CDR3, the DNA is TGTGCCACCAGTGATTTCAGGGGGAACACCGGGGAGCTGTTTTTT.